This is a list of T cell receptor beta chains from one sample in a study of blood T cell repertoires in COVID-19. The assay was immunoSEQ multiplex PCR, and TCRdb's table has in-frame clones only and misses some. The sample contains 150,000 to 200,000 clones, 80% to 90% of which appear only once. Sequencing input: PBMCs or T cells enriched from blood (not recorded which). The origin of the receptors is a man aged 50-59 years who had recovered from COVID-19. CDR3s include the opening cysteine and the closing phenylalanine or tryptophan. D genes are given only for firm matches. The listing skips clone size in some rows; elsewhere it reads once, few, many or a size class.

clone size,D gene,J gene,CDR3 length,V gene,CDR3 DNA,CDR3 protein
NA,NA,TRBJ1-3,16,TRBV15,TGTGCCACCAGCAGTGGAAAGGGGAAGGCTGGAAACACCATATATTTT,CATSSGKGKAGNTIYF
few,NA,TRBJ1-4,11,TRBV28,TGTGCCAGCAGTTTGGCCGAAAAACTGTTTTTT,CASSLAEKLFF
NA,NA,TRBJ2-7,15,TRBV5-1,TGCGCCAGCAGCTTGGGGGACACGGACGCCTACGAGCAGTACTTC,CASSLGDTDAYEQYF
NA,TRBD1,TRBJ2-5,15,TRBV11-2,TGTGCCAGCAGCAAACAGGGGGCGCGGTTGGAGACCCAGTACTTC,CASSKQGARLETQYF
NA,TRBD1,TRBJ2-7,13,TRBV6-1,TGTGCCAGCAGTCGGACAGGCTCCTACGAGCAGTACTTC,CASSRTGSYEQYF
NA,TRBD1,TRBJ1-2,15,TRBV6-4,TGTGCCAGCAGCTCCGGGGGTGGGACAGGGACAGGCTACACCTTC,CASSSGGGTGTGYTF
NA,NA,TRBJ1-4,15,TRBV7-8,TGTGCCAGCAGCTTAGTGTGGGCGACTAATGAAAAACTGTTTTTT,CASSLVWATNEKLFF
NA,NA,TRBJ1-3,14,TRBV5-1,TGCGCCAGCAGCTTGGGACAGTCTGGAAACACCATATATTTT,CASSLGQSGNTIYF
NA,NA,TRBJ2-7,17,TRBV11-2,TGTGCCAGCAGCTTAGTGTGGCGCGGGGCCAGCTCCTACGAGCAGTACTTC,CASSLVWRGASSYEQYF
NA,NA,TRBJ2-7,12,TRBV24-1,TGTGCCACCAGTGATTTGACGGACGAGCAGTACTTC,CATSDLTDEQYF
NA,NA,TRBJ2-1,16,TRBV12-5,TGTGCTAGTGGGCCCCTCGCGGGGGCCGCGGGGAATGAGCAGTTCTTC,CASGPLAGAAGNEQFF
few,TRBD1,TRBJ1-5,16,TRBV6-2/TRBV6-3,TGTGCCAGCAGTCCGACGGGACAGGGGATGAATCAGCCCCAGCATTTT,CASSPTGQGMNQPQHF
few,NA,TRBJ2-1,11,TRBV6-1,TGTGCCAGCAGTGAAGTAAATGAGCAGTTCTTC,CASSEVNEQFF
few,TRBD1,TRBJ1-2,16,TRBV3-1/TRBV3-2,TGTGCCAGCAGCCAAGGTTATCGACAGGGTGACTATGGCTACACCTTC,CASSQGYRQGDYGYTF
NA,NA,TRBJ1-5,16,TRBV4-1,TGCGCCAGCAGCCACGCGGGGGGGGGCGGCAATCAGCCCCAGCATTTT,CASSHAGGGGNQPQHF
few,TRBD1,TRBJ2-5,15,TRBV19,TGTGCCAGTAGCACGGGACAGGGGTCGAGAGAGACCCAGTACTTC,CASSTGQGSRETQYF
NA,NA,TRBJ1-3,15,TRBV10-2,TGCGCCAGCAGTGAGGACAGGTCCTCTGGAAACACCATATATTTT,CASSEDRSSGNTIYF
NA,TRBD1,TRBJ1-1,17,TRBV19,TGTGCCAGTAGAGAAACGGACAGGACAGTACTGAACACTGAAGCTTTCTTT,CASRETDRTVLNTEAFF
few,NA,TRBJ1-2,15,TRBV5-1,TGCGCCAGCAGCTTGGGGGATCGACAGGCCGGAGGCTACACCTTC,CASSLGDRQAGGYTF
NA,TRBD1,TRBJ1-6,14,TRBV10-3,TGTGCCATCAGTACGGGACAGAATAATTCACCCCTCCACTTT,CAISTGQNNSPLHF
once,NA,TRBJ1-1,14,TRBV29-1,TGCAGCGTTGAAGATAGTGCTTTGAACACTGAAGCTTTCTTT,CSVEDSALNTEAFF
NA,TRBD1,TRBJ1-1,16,TRBV11-2,TGTGCCAGCAGCTTCGGACAGGGGCCAAGGAACACTGAAGCTTTCTTT,CASSFGQGPRNTEAFF
few,NA,TRBJ1-1,12,TRBV5-8,TGTGCCAGCAGCGGAGTTAGTGACGTTGCTTTCTTT,CASSGVSDVAFF
NA,NA,TRBJ1-6,15,TRBV7-9,TGTGCCAGCAGCTTAGGTTCCAGGAATAATTCACCCCTCCACTTT,CASSLGSRNNSPLHF
NA,TRBD1,TRBJ2-1,12,TRBV5-1,TGCGCCAGCAGACAGGGGTCCAATGAGCAGTTCTTC,CASRQGSNEQFF
NA,NA,TRBJ2-3,14,TRBV6-5,TGTGCCAGCAGCCGCGGACTGGGGGCGGATACGCAGTATTTT,CASSRGLGADTQYF
NA,NA,TRBJ1-4,15,TRBV6-6,TGTGCCAGCAGTCACAGGACAGTCCCTAATGAAAAACTGTTTTTT,CASSHRTVPNEKLFF
NA,TRBD1,TRBJ1-1,14,TRBV2,TGTGCCAGCAGTTCGACAGGGCTAAGGACTGAAGCTTTCTTT,CASSSTGLRTEAFF
NA,TRBD1,TRBJ2-1,14,TRBV3-1/TRBV3-2,TGTGCCAGCAGCCCCAGGGGGCGATACAATGAGCAGTTCTTC,CASSPRGRYNEQFF